This T cell receptor (beta chain) was found in a study of cytomegalovirus exposure and HLA in healthy donors (dated 2017 in TCRdb). Background on the whole study: According to an earlier analysis of around 600 of the donors, about 180 million T cells yielded 90 million to 140 million unique TCR beta sequences and roughly 280 Gb of sequence data. Besides the first cohort of 666 subjects, a separate validation cohort made up of 120 or so different subjects was used. Among the roughly 400 genotyped donors, approximately 77% belonged to the genetic ancestry cluster associated with self-reported Caucasian donors. Donor age, sex, ethnicity and CMV serostatus were collected together with the repertoire data. All discovery cohort repertoires had been generated on a single sequencing platform. HLA typing covered class I and class II loci at four-digit resolution. A later genetic analysis used genome-wide SNP genotypes for about 55% of the 666 donors, treating that subset as a discovery cohort. Using immunosequencing, the study profiled T cell repertoires from fewer than 700 subjects and related those repertoires to cytomegalovirus serostatus. Five DR-DQ haplotypes were handled as single units for association and clustering because linkage in the cohort was strong. The number of typed donors differed by locus: 629-630 for A, B, C, DRB1 and DQB1; approximately 520 for DQA1; 606 for DPA1; and about 470 for DPB1. An early release covering roughly 640 HLA-typed donors comprised approximately 300 gigabases of sequencing data and roughly 86 million unique TCR sequences. Among several hundred genotyped donors of the cohort, an average of about 220,000 unique TCR beta nucleotide sequences was sequenced per donor, of which approximately 19% were non-productive. High-throughput TCR immunosequencing, statistical association of individual TCRs with disease status, and machine learning were combined to predict cytomegalovirus infection status. The study was designed to test whether signatures of past pathogen exposure could be identified by cataloging public T cell receptors. To decide whether each TCR beta V gene segment behaved as functional or pseudogenic, an earlier analysis of some 570 of the donors relied on high-throughput TCR beta sequencing. To study patterns of TCR occurrence, a later analysis re-analyzed previously published TCR beta repertoires from around 700 donors and added high-resolution HLA genotyping. The later analysis used no new phenotypic data to find candidate immune exposures, relying instead on TCR beta sequences and their occurrence across donors.

As for this clone: The target of this receptor is not known. Base-call qualities are not available, and no considerably larger clone is one nucleotide away.

Study-wide conclusions, independent of this receptor: A later analysis found that TCR association rates varied across HLA loci, with DRB1 alleles showing the most associated TCRs and HLA-C alleles the fewest. Several of the top co-occurrence clusters appeared to be linked to parvovirus B19, influenza, CMV and Epstein-Barr virus, according to a later analysis. While some public TCRs were present in many individuals, most TCR sequences turned up only very rarely across donors. Linkage disequilibrium might explain the correlated functional status among segregating V segments, but an unknown experimental factor could not be ruled out. A further reported finding was that TCR beta sequences accurately predicted the HLA-A and HLA-B alleles for most subjects in the first cohort. Specific HLA alleles were associated with more than 15,000 TCR beta sequences at a false discovery rate of 0.05 in a later analysis. The cohort was sequenced for TCR beta chains only, and without alpha or paired-chain data the features that could be detected were limited. In vitro tests confirmed that a few of the cytomegalovirus-associated TCR beta chains recognize cytomegalovirus antigens. Immune exposure information for the cohort was limited to CMV serostatus. In both the original and validation cohorts, the classifier was reported to diagnose cytomegalovirus status with high specificity and sensitivity. In a later genetic analysis, a missense DCLRE1C variant was associated with V-gene and J-gene trimming of TCR beta chains, and the association was replicated in an independent cohort. Because HLA typing was missing for some donors at each locus, association tests included only the typed subset. In a later genetic analysis, fewer N-insertions in productive TCRs were reported among donors in an Asian-associated ancestry cluster than the approximately 630-donor mean. In a later analysis, HLA-associated TCR beta chains were found to be more clonally expanded and to have lower generation probabilities than equally common non-associated chains. The sequencing pipeline was judged likely to have produced a cluster of highly shared sequence variants as a technical artifact. According to a later analysis, most CMV-associated TCR beta chains appeared to be HLA-restricted, and the HLA associations seemed to be driven largely by CMV exposure. The study gave a list of some 150 TCR beta chains associated with cytomegalovirus. Seventeen rarely observed V segments, including chromosome 9 orphons, were excluded from the earlier analysis of a few hundred of the donors because counts were too low. Broadly in line with IMGT annotations, most TCR beta V segments showed up in productive rearrangements about 87% or about 30% of the time in an earlier analysis of under 700 of the donors. The presence/absence analyses assumed that sequencing depth was roughly uniform across donors, and that assumption may not be true. The authors suggested that the approach could potentially be extended to other disease states and immunological phenotypes. Strong co-occurrence of HLA alleles, especially DR and DQ, made assigning TCR associations to individual alleles difficult.

In total, roughly 670 healthy bone marrow donors made up the cohort. All cohort members were sampled while nominally healthy, although unrecorded immune exposures were likely present. The donor tested CMV seropositive, placing the donor among the 289 seropositive members of the cohort. A peripheral blood sample was provided by each donor, and peripheral blood mononuclear cells were used for TCR beta sequencing. The Qiagen DNeasy Blood Extraction Kit was used to extract genomic DNA from the blood cell samples. Libraries were built with the immunoSEQ multiplex PCR assay. A mixture of 60 forward primers for TCR Vbeta segments and 13 reverse primers for TCR Jbeta segments was used in the multiplex PCR. The CDR3 region of rearranged TCR beta genes was amplified from genomic DNA by a multiplex PCR assay. The amplified TCR beta libraries were sequenced on the Illumina HiSeq System as 87-base-pair reads. Per the authors' processing: Across the 500 to 700 repertoires, a later analysis counted 75 million to 90 million unique TCR beta chains, roughly 11 million of which were shared by at least two donors. To remove PCR and sequencing errors, raw reads were error-corrected and collapsed into unique sequences using a nearest-neighbor algorithm that merged closely related sequences. V, D and J gene segments were assigned by aligning CDR3 sequences to IMGT reference sequences. For a sequence to be retained, at least a six-nucleotide match to both a V gene segment and a J gene segment was required. Rearrangements were classified as productive when the CDR3 lacked stop codons and remained in frame with V and J, and all other rearrangements were classified as non-productive. Following IMGT convention, CDR3 was defined as the stretch from the second conserved V-encoded cysteine to the conserved J-encoded phenylalanine. In an earlier analysis of more than 550 of the donors, sequences lacking an unambiguous match to a single V gene segment were excluded. In an earlier analysis of more than 500 of the donors, a V segment was called functional when productive rearrangements were above 56.7%, and segregating when the standard deviation between donors exceeded 5%. A statistical classification framework was built for diagnosing cytomegalovirus status from the catalog of TCR beta chain sequences. V and J gene assignment, in a later analysis, came from comparing TCR nucleotide sequences with IMGT/GENE-DB human TR gene sequences. The TCRdist pipeline was used in a later analysis to assign CDR3 sequences and most-parsimonious VDJ recombination scenarios. A later analysis defined each TCR beta chain by its CDR3 amino acid sequence plus V-gene family, and excluded reads lacking a unique V-gene family. In a later analysis, 450 to 600 highly shared, low-generation-probability nucleotide sequences were removed to address suspected cross-contamination and a sequencing artifact. In a later analysis, a clonal expansion index for each public chain was calculated from normalized within-repertoire ranks of inferred template counts. A later analysis computed generation probabilities with a VDJ recombination model fitted to out-of-frame rearrangements, and checked the results against IGoR. Hypergeometric tests were used in a later analysis to score TCR-TCR, TCR-HLA and TCR-CMV co-occurrence, with a repertoire-size bias correction applied to the TCR pairs. A later analysis estimated false discovery rates by permuting HLA or CMV assignments 20 times. In a later analysis, co-occurring TCRs were grouped using DBSCAN, and TCRdist sequence similarity was added for clustering within HLA-allele-positive subsets. Repertoires with fewer than 30,000 or more than 120,000 public chains were left out of co-occurrence clustering, as were about five repertoires with anomalous nucleotide sharing. This is the immuneACCESS table as TCRdb keeps it, with only in-frame sequences that have V and J called. A part of the clones is gone; compared with another copy, unresolved V genes explain less than half, and the rest is unexplained. That table furnishes V, J and clone size, whereas the DNA furnished D and trimming. This sample gives some 110,000 clones in total; about 80% of them show up just once. The biggest ten clones account for approximately 4% of the sample.

The receptor comes from a man between 25 and 39 years old in good health and CMV-seropositive. The sample consisted of PBMCs.

The encoded CDR3 is CASSQDIGTGSNEQFF. The sequenced DNA: TGCGCCAGCAGCCAAGATATAGGGACAGGGAGCAATGAGCAGTTCTTC. Recombination linked TRBV4-3 to TRBJ2-1; TRBD1 aligns with 9 central bases. V and J are trimmed by 0 bases and 6 bases, and the gene matches miss 6 bases of the junction. From cysteine to phenylalanine, the CDR3 is 16 amino acids long. Left in the record is the CDR3 DNA by itself, 48 bases read in frame from the first base. CDR1 and CDR2 were assigned from the germline V gene as LGHNA and YSLEER.